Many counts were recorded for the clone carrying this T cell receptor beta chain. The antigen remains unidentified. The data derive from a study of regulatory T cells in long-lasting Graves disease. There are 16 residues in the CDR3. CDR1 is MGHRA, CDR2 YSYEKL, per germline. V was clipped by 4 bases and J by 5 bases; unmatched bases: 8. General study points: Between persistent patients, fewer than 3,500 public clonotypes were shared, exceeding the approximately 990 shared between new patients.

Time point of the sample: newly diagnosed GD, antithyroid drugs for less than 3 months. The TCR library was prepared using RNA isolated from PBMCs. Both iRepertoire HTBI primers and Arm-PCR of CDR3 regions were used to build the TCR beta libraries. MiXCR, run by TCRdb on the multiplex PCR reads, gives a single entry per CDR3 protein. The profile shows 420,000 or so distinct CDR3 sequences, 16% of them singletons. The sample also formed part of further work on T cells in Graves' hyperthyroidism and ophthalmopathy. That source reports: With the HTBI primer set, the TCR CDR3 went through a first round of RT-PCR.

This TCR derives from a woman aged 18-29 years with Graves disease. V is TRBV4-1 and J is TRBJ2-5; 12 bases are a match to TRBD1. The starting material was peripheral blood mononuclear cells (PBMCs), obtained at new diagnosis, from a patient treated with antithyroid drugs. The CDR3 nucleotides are TGCGCCAGCAGCCTAGTGGGGACAGGGGGCGGTGAGACCCAGTACTTC. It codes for CASSLVGTGGGETQYF.